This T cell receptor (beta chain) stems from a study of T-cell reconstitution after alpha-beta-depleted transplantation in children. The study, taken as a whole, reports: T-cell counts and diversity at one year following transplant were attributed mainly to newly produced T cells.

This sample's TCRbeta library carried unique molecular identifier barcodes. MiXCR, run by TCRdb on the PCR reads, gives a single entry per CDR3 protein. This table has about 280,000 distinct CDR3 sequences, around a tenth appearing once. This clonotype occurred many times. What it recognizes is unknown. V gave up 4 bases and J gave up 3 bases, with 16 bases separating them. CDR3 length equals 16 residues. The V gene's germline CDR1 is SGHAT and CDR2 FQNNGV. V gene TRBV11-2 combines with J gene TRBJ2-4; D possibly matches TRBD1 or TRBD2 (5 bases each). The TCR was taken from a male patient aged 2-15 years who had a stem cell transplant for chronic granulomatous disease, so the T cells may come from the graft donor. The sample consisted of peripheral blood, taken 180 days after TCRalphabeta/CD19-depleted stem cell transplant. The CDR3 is CASSSLPGTIKNIQYF. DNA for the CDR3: TGTGCCAGCAGCTCTCTTCCTGGGACGATCAAAAACATTCAGTACTTC.